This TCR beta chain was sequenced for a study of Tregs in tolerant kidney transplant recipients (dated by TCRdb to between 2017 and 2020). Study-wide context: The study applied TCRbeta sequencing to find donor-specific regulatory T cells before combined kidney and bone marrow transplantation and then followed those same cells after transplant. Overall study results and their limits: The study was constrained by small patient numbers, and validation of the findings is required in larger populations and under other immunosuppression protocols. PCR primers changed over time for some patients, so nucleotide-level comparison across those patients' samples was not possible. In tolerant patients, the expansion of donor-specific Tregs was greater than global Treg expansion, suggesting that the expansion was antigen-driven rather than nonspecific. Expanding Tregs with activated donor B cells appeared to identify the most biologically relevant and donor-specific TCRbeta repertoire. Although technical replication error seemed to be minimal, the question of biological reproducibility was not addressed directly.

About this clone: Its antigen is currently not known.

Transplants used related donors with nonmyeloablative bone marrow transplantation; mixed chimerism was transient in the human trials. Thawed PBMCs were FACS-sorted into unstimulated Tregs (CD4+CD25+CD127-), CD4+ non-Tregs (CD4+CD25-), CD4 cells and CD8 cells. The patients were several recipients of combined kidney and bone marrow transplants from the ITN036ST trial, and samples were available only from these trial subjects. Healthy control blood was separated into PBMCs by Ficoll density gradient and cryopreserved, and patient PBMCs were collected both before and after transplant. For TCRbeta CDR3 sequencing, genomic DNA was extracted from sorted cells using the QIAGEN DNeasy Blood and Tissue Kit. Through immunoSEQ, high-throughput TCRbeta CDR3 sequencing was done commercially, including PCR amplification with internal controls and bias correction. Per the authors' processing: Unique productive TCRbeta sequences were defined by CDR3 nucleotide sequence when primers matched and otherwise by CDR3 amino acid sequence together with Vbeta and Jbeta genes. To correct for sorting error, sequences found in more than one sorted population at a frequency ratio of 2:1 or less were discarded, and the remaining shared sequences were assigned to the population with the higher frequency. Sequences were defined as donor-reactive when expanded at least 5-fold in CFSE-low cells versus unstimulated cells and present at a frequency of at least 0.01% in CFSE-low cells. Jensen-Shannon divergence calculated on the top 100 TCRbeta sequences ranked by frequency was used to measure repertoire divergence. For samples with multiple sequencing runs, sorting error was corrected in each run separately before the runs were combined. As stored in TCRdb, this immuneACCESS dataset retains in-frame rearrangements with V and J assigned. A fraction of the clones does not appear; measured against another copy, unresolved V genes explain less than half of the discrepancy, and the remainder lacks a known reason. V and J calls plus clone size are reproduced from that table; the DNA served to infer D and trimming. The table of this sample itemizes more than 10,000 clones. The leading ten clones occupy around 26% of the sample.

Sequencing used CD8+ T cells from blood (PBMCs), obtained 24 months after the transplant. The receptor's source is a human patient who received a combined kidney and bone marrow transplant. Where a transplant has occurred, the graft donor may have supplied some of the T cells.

CDR3 sequence: CASSLVGDGYTF. Partial CDR3 DNA: TGCGCCAGCAGCTTGGTCGGGGATGGC. The rearrangement joined TRBV5-1 to TRBJ1-2, with no reliable assignment of the D segment. The read falls 3 residues short of the CDR3 end, and the missing part is taken from the germline J gene. The germline V gene supplies CDR1 SGHRS and CDR2 YFSETQ. The cysteine opens and the phenylalanine closes a CDR3 of 12 amino acids. Only the CDR3 bases that were read are kept: 27 of them, in frame from base 1. The V end loses 0 bases and the J end loses 6 bases, and a stretch of 6 bases separates them.